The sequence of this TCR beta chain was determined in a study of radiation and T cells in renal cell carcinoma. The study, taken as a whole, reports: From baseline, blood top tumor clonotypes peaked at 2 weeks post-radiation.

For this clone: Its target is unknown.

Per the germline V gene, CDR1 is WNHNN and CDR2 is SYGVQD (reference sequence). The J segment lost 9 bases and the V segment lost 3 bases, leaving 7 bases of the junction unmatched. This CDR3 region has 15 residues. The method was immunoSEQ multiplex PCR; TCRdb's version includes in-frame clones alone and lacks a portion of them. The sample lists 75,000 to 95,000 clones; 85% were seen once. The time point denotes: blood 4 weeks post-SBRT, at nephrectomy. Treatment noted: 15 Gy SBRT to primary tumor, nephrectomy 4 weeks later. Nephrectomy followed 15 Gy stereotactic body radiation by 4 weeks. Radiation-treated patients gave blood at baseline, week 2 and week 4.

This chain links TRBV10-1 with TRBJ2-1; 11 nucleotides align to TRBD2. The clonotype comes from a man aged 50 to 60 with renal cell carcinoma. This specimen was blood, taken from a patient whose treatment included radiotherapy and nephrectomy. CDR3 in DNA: TGCGCCAGCAGTGATAGACTAGCGGGGATAGGTGAGCAGTTCTTC. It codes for CASSDRLAGIGEQFF.